A single T cell receptor beta chain is shown here with its context. No cognate antigen has been identified for it. No base-level quality is on record; no much larger clone is a single base apart. In total, roughly 670 healthy bone marrow donors made up the cohort. Cohort members were all nominally healthy when sampled, although unrecorded immune exposures were likely present. The donor tested CMV seropositive and was one of the 289 seropositive cohort members. Every donor gave a peripheral blood sample, and the peripheral blood mononuclear cells from that sample were used for TCR beta sequencing. The Qiagen DNeasy Blood Extraction Kit was used to extract genomic DNA from the blood cell samples. CDR1 and CDR2 are read off the germline V gene as KGHSH and LQKENI. V loses 6 bases of germline sequence and J loses 0 bases, and the interval between the two ends is 12 bases. Including cysteine and phenylalanine, the CDR3 has 15 amino acids. The entry retains the CDR3 DNA only, 45 bases that are in frame from base 1.

The library was built by means of the immunoSEQ multiplex PCR assay. For the multiplex PCR, a mixture combining 60 forward primers for TCR Vbeta segments and 13 reverse primers for TCR Jbeta segments was used. Amplification of the CDR3 region of rearranged TCR beta genes was performed with a multiplex PCR assay on genomic DNA. On the Illumina HiSeq System, the amplified TCR beta libraries were sequenced as 87-base-pair reads. The paper's processing steps were these. A later analysis counted tens of millions of unique TCR beta chains across the 640 or so repertoires, and roughly 9.9 million of these chains were shared by at least two donors. A nearest-neighbor algorithm error-corrected the raw reads and collapsed the reads into unique sequences, merging closely related sequences to remove PCR and sequencing errors. Alignment of CDR3 sequences to IMGT reference sequences was used to assign V, D and J gene segments. Each retained sequence needed at least a six-nucleotide match to both a V gene segment and a J gene segment. A rearrangement was called productive if the CDR3 had no stop codons and remained in frame with V and J, and every other rearrangement was called non-productive. CDR3 was defined according to IMGT convention as the region running from the second conserved V-encoded cysteine to the conserved J-encoded phenylalanine. In an earlier analysis of more than 550 of the donors, sequences lacking an unambiguous match to a single V gene segment were excluded. In an earlier analysis of around 600 of the donors, V segments were called functional above 56.7% productive rearrangements and were called segregating when the between-donor standard deviation exceeded 5%. To diagnose cytomegalovirus status from the catalog of TCR beta chain sequences, a statistical classification framework was built. In a later analysis, TCR nucleotide sequences were compared against IMGT/GENE-DB human TR gene sequences so that V and J genes could be assigned. In a later analysis, CDR3 sequences and most-parsimonious VDJ recombination scenarios were assigned using the TCRdist pipeline. A later analysis defined each TCR beta chain by its CDR3 amino acid sequence plus V-gene family, and excluded reads lacking a unique V-gene family. A later analysis removed 500 to 600 highly shared, low-generation-probability nucleotide sequences to deal with suspected cross-contamination and a sequencing artifact. For each public chain, a later analysis derived a clonal expansion index from normalized ranks of inferred template counts within each repertoire. A later analysis computed generation probabilities with a VDJ recombination model fitted to out-of-frame rearrangements, and checked the results against IGoR. In a later analysis, hypergeometric tests were used to score TCR-TCR, TCR-HLA and TCR-CMV co-occurrence, with a repertoire-size bias correction applied to TCR pairs. False discovery rates were estimated in a later analysis by permuting HLA or CMV assignments 20 times. In a later analysis, co-occurring TCRs were grouped with DBSCAN, and TCRdist sequence similarity was added when clustering was performed within HLA-allele-positive subsets. For co-occurrence clustering, repertoires with fewer than 30,000 or more than 120,000 public chains were excluded, along with 5 or 6 repertoires with anomalous nucleotide sharing. Sourced from immuneACCESS, this table was stored by TCRdb with only in-frame sequences that have V and J called. A share of the clones is absent; for the studies checked, an unresolved V gene accounts for under half, and the remainder has no known explanation. The DNA was the basis for D and trimming; V, J and clone size are from that table. The sample table contains 170,000 or so clones; only one count was recorded for approximately 78% of them. The top ten hold around 14% of the sample.

This sample was taken from a study of cytomegalovirus exposure and HLA in healthy donors (dated by TCRdb to 2016 to 2017). General notes on the study: In an earlier analysis of around 540 of the donors, under 300 Gb of sequence data and 90 million to 120 million unique TCR beta sequences from approximately 180 million T cells were reported. An early release that covered approximately 600 HLA-typed donors contained approximately 320 gigabases of sequencing data and around 80 million unique TCR sequences. Of the 350 to 450 genotyped donors, roughly 85% fell in the genetic ancestry cluster associated with self-reported Caucasian donors. The study aimed to test whether signatures of past pathogen exposure could be identified by cataloging public T cell receptors. The T cell repertoires of some 670 subjects were profiled by immunosequencing and related to cytomegalovirus serostatus. A separate validation cohort of some 130 different subjects was used in addition to the approximately 700-subject first cohort. High-throughput TCR immunosequencing, statistical association of individual TCRs with disease status, and machine learning were combined to predict cytomegalovirus infection status. In a later analysis, previously published TCR beta repertoires from 670 or so donors were re-analyzed and high-resolution HLA genotyping was added so that TCR occurrence patterns could be studied. The later analysis used no new phenotypic data to find candidate immune exposures, relying instead on TCR beta sequences and their occurrence across donors. An earlier analysis of 450 to 750 of the donors used high-throughput TCR beta sequencing to judge whether each TCR beta V gene segment behaved as functional or pseudogenic. Donor age, sex, ethnicity and CMV serostatus were compiled alongside the repertoire data. A later genetic analysis took genome-wide SNP genotypes for about 55% of the 666 donors and used that subset as a discovery cohort. All discovery cohort repertoires had been generated on a single sequencing platform. Both class I and class II loci were covered by HLA typing, at four-digit resolution. Typing coverage differed by locus: A, B, C, DRB1 and DQB1 were typed in roughly 620-630 donors, DQA1 in approximately 520, DPA1 in 600 to 610, and DPB1 in approximately 450. A handful of DR-DQ haplotypes were handled as single units for association and clustering because linkage in the cohort was strong. Among 398 genotyped donors of the cohort, an average of around 240,000 unique TCR beta nucleotide sequences were sequenced per donor, about a sixth of them non-productive.

Broader findings and caveats from the paper: An association between a missense DCLRE1C variant and V-gene and J-gene trimming of TCR beta chains was found in a later genetic analysis and replicated in an independent cohort. CMV serostatus was the only immune exposure information available for the cohort. A group of highly shared sequence variants was considered likely to be a technical artifact of the sequencing pipeline. A later analysis reported that several top co-occurrence clusters appeared linked to parvovirus B19, influenza, CMV and Epstein-Barr virus. Linkage disequilibrium might explain the correlated functional status among segregating V segments, but an unknown experimental factor could not be ruled out. The classifier was reported to diagnose cytomegalovirus status with high specificity and sensitivity in both the original and validation cohorts. According to the authors, the approach could potentially be generalized to other disease states and immunological phenotypes. In a later analysis, some 17,000 TCR beta sequences were associated with specific HLA alleles at a false discovery rate of 0.05. A few of the identified cytomegalovirus-associated TCR beta chains were confirmed in vitro to be specific for cytomegalovirus antigens. Over 15 rarely observed V segments, including chromosome 9 orphons, were excluded from the earlier analysis of almost 600 of the donors because counts were too low. While some public TCRs were present in many individuals, most TCR sequences turned up only very rarely across donors. Because the 87-base-pair reads could not distinguish some IMGT-functional V segments, including TRBV6-2 and TRBV6-3, those segments were excluded. According to a later analysis, most CMV-associated TCR beta chains appeared to be HLA-restricted, and the HLA associations seemed to be driven largely by CMV exposure. The presence/absence analyses assumed that sequencing depth was roughly uniform across donors, and that assumption may not be true. Assigning TCR associations to individual alleles was difficult when HLA alleles, especially DR and DQ, strongly co-occurred. According to a later genetic analysis, donors in an Asian-associated ancestry cluster had fewer N-insertions in productive TCRs than the roughly 670-donor mean. Only TCR beta chains were sequenced in this cohort, and the absence of alpha or paired-chain data limited detectable features. Because HLA typing was unavailable for some donors at each locus, only the typed subset was used in association tests. According to a later analysis, TCR association rates differed among HLA loci, with DRB1 alleles showing the most associated TCRs and HLA-C alleles showing the fewest. The study listed 150 to 200 TCR beta chains as associated with cytomegalovirus. A later analysis found that HLA-associated TCR beta chains were more clonally expanded and had lower generation probabilities than equally common non-associated chains. A further reported finding was that TCR beta sequences accurately predicted the HLA-A and HLA-B alleles for most subjects in the first cohort. In an earlier analysis of some 500 of the donors, most TCR beta V segments appeared in productive rearrangements about 87% or about 30% of the time, broadly matching IMGT annotations.

The sequence derives from a woman aged 45-60 years in good health and CMV-seropositive. The specimen sequenced was PBMCs. The chain is encoded by TRBV18 joined to TRBJ1-5, with the D gene not clear enough to name. Here is the DNA: TGTGCCAGCTCGGAAACAGCTTATAGCAATCAGCCCCAGCATTTT. Its protein reads: CASSETAYSNQPQHF.